Here is one T cell receptor (beta chain) with its context. No antigen is known for it. The authors loaded 200 ng DNA, 28,000 or so T cell genomes, into sorted-subset replicate PCRs. The repertoire was sequenced with immunoSEQ multiplex PCR; TCRdb's copy has only in-frame clones and lacks some. Of millions of clones in the sample, roughly 93% were seen once. This specimen belongs to a study of shared clonotypes between healthy human individuals. On the study more broadly: Donor composition was a couple of women and three men, aged 18 to 49. Three plates were used per donor for CD4 naive, three for CD4 memory, two for CD8 naive and one for CD8 memory. Study-wide results and limits: Clonotypes not shared had lower generation probabilities than those common to all four donors.

In germline, CDR1 is SGHTA, CDR2 FQGTGA. The V gene lost 5 bases and the J gene lost 3 bases, with 20 bases spanning the gap. The CDR3 is made up of 16 amino acids. The sequenced sample was naive CD4+ T cells from PBMCs. The subset is: CD45RA+ positively selected. This sequence was found in a man between 18 and 35 years old in good health. Some clones in this sample may be carry-over from other donors' samples. V usage is TRBV7-3 and J usage is TRBJ2-7; TRBD2 is a possible D gene (6 bases). The chain's CDR3 is CASSRGPGAQFYEQYF. CDR3 nucleotide sequence: TGTGCCAGCAGCCGGGGCCCGGGAGCGCAGTTCTACGAGCAGTACTTC.